This TCR beta chain was sequenced in a study of control samples from healthy donors and cancer patients. Assay used: immunoSEQ multiplex PCR; TCRdb lists only in-frame clones, some missing. The data show tens of thousands of clones, about 92% seen once. CDR3 length: 13 residues. Trimming took 0 bases from V and 4 from J, leaving 4 bases between them. Germline assignment: CDR1 MNHEY and CDR2 SVGAGI. The chain combines TRBV6-5 with TRBJ1-3; D is unresolved. The sample taken for sequencing was PBMCs. The TCR sequence derives from a man between 25 and 39 years old with colorectal cancer. CDR3 nucleotides: TGTGCCAGCAGTTACTCGAAAGGAAACACCATATATTTT. This encodes CASSYSKGNTIYF.